Detailed here is one T cell receptor beta chain. Antigen specificity is unknown. The CDR3 runs 14 residues. Trimming stripped 5 bases from V and 8 bases from J, with 18 bases between. Germline CDR1 and CDR2: SGHTA and FQGTGA. This entry belongs to a study of T cells after yellow fever vaccination. The wider study: Where fractions had low cell numbers, libraries were prepared from them with the SMART-Seq v4 Ultra Low Input RNA kit.

Study-wide results and caveats: Contamination by abundant bulk-population clonotypes could be present in FACS-sorted repertoires. Most clones from primary vaccination were detected again post-booster (about 95% CD4, roughly 90% CD8). Weaker overall was a secondary response that nonetheless peaked faster, on day 5 versus 15.

One entry per CDR3 protein results from TCRdb running MiXCR on the 5' RACE reads. Of approximately 330,000 distinct CDR3 sequences in the sample, around 12% were seen once. V usage is TRBV7-3 and J usage is TRBJ1-1; TRBD1 is a possible D gene (5 bases). Material: CD4+ T cells sorted from PBMCs, obtained 15 days after the yellow fever booster vaccination. This clonotype originated in a man between 18 and 29 years old who received the YFV17D yellow fever vaccine. The CDR3: CASSLGTFLSEAFF. CDR3 coding DNA: TGTGCCAGCAGCCTGGGGACTTTCCTGAGCGAAGCTTTCTTT.